The 3 T cell receptor beta chains reported below all come from one sample, sequenced in a study of CD8 T cells in Susac syndrome. Random hexamers were used to reverse transcribe the RNA input (0.5 to 1 ug). TCRdb re-derived calls from the immunoSEQ multiplex PCR reads in MiXCR, one entry per CDR3 protein. Of roughly 200,000 distinct CDR3 sequences in the sample, about 95% were seen once. Material for sequencing was CD4+ T cells from PBMCs. The receptors derive from a human donor with Susac syndrome.

The rearrangement joins TRBV5-1 to TRBJ1-2, with D unresolved. V lost 2 bases, J lost 10 bases, and 12 bases lay in between. The CDR3 totals 12 residues. The germline CDR1 and CDR2 sequences are SGHRS and YFSETQ. The CDR3 loop is CASSFGEDLYTF. The CDR3 coding sequence is TGCGCCAGCAGCTTCGGGGAAGATCTCTACACCTTC.

About this clonotype itself: Relative to the germline gene, one junction end is altered; a read error may explain this. J is TRBJ2-1 and V is TRBV7-7; 9 bases fit TRBD2. The CDR3 is 18 residues long. Germline values: CDR1 SSHAT, CDR2 FNYEAQ (reference sequence). The CDR3 loop is CASSPRAAKRGANNEQFF. The CDR3 DNA reads TGTGCTAGCAGCCCGAGAGCCGCTAAGCGGGGGGCAAACAATGAGCAGTTCTTC.

The chain has TRBV29-1 and TRBJ2-5; D may be TRBD1 or TRBD2 (6 bases each). Trimming stripped 7 bases from V and 5 bases from J, with 20 bases between. This CDR3 contains 14 residues. Germline V gene data show CDR1 as SQVTM and CDR2 as ANQGSEA. This CDR3 reads CSARKRGAGETQYF. In DNA form, the CDR3 reads TGCAGCGCCCGAAAAAGGGGGGCAGGGGAGACCCAGTACTTC. Using reference TRBV29-1 and TRBJ2-5 for the parts outside the CDR3, the full variable domain is SAVISQKPSRDICQRGTSLTIQCQVDSQVTMMFWYRQQPGQSLTLIATANQGSEATYESGFVIDKFPISRPNLTFSTLTVSNMSPEDSSIYLCSARKRGAGETQYFGPGTRLLVL.